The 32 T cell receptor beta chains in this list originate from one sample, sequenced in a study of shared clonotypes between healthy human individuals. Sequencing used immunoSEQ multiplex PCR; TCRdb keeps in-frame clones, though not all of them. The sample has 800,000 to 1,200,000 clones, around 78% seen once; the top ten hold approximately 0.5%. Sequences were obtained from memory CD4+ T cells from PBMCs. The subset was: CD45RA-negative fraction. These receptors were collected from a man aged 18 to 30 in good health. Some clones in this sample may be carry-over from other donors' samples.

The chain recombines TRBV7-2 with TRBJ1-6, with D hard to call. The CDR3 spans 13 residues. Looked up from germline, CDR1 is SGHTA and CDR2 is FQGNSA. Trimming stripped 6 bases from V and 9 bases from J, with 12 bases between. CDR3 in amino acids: CASREGGGSPLHF. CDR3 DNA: TGTGCCAGCAGGGAGGGTGGCGGTTCACCCCTCCACTTT.

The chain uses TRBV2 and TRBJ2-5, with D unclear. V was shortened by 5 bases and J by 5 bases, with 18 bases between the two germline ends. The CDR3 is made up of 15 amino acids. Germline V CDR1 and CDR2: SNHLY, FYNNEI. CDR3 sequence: CASSPISFKVETQYF. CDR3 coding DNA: TGTGCCAGCAGTCCCATCTCGTTTAAAGTGGAGACCCAGTACTTC.

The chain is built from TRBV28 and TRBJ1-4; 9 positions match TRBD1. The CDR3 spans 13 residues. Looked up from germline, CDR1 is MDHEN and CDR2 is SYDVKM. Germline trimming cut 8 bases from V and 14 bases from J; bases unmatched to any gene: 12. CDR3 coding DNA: TGTGCCAGCCGCACAGGGGGCGCCGGAAATCTGTTTTTT. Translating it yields CASRTGGAGNLFF.

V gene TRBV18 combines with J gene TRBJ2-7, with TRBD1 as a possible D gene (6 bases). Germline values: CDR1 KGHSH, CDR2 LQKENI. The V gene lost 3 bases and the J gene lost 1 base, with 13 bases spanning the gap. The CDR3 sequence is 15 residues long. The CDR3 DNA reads TGTGCCAGCTCACCGCGACAGGTGGGATCCTACGAGCAGTACTTC. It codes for CASSPRQVGSYEQYF.

This chain's CDR3 is CASSSYYWGSSYEQYF. The CDR3 region has the DNA TGTGCCAGCAGTTCGTATTATTGGGGAAGCTCCTACGAGCAGTACTTC. The chain joins TRBV27 to TRBJ2-7; no firm D call. CDR1 is MNHEY and CDR2 is SMNVEV in the germline V gene (reference sequence). Trimming cost V 4 bases and J 0 bases, with 16 bases left between them. This CDR3 contains 16 residues.

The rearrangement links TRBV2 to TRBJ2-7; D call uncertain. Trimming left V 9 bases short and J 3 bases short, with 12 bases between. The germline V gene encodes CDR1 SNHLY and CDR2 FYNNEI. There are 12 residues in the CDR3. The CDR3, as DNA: TGTGCCAGGTCGGTGACGAGCTACGAGCAGTACTTC. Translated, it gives CARSVTSYEQYF.

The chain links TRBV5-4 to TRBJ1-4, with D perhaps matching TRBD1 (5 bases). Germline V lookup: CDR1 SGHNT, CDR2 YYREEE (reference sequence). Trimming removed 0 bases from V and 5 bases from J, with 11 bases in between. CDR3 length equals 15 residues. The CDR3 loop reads CASSLGGGVNEKLFF. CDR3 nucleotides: TGTGCCAGCAGCTTGGGCGGGGGGGTGAATGAAAAACTGTTTTTT. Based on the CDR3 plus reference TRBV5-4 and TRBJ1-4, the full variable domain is ETGVTQSPTHLIKTRGQQVTLRCSSQSGHNTVSWYQQALGQGPQFIFQYYREEENGRGNFPPRFSGLQFPNYSSELNVNALELDDSALYLCASSLGGGVNEKLFFGSGTQLSVL.

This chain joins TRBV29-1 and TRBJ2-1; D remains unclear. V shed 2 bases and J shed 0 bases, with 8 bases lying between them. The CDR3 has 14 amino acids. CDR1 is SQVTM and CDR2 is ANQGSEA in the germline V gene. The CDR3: CSVERSLSYNEQFF. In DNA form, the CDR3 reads TGCAGCGTTGAACGCTCCCTCTCCTACAATGAGCAGTTCTTC.

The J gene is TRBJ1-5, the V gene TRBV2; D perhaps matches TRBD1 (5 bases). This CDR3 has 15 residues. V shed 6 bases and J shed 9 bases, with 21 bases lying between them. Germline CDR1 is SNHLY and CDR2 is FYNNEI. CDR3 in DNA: TGTGCCAGCAGGGACCGGGACGGCGGTCTTCGGCCCCAGCATTTT. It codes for CASRDRDGGLRPQHF.

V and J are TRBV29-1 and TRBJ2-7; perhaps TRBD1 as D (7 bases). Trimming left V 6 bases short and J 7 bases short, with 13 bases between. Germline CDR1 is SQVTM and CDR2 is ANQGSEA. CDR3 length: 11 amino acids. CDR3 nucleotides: TGCAGCGTCGACAGGGCGGGGGAGCAGTACTTC. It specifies CSVDRAGEQYF.

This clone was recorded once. The CDR3 DNA is TGTGCCAGTAGTCTCAGGAGGGGCGGAGGAAACACCATATATTTT. It codes for CASSLRRGGGNTIYF. V gene TRBV19 combines with J gene TRBJ1-3; maybe TRBD1 (5 bases). The CDR3 loop spans 15 amino acids. Looked up from germline, CDR1 is LNHDA and CDR2 is SQIVND (reference sequence). Trimming left V 5 bases short and J 4 bases short, with 15 bases between. The entire variable domain, with the rest obtained from reference TRBV19 and TRBJ1-3, is as follows: DGGITQSPKYLFRKEGQNVTLSCEQNLNHDAMYWYRQDPGQGLRLIYYSQIVNDFQKGDIAEGYSVSREKKESFPLTVTSAQKNPTAFYLCASSLRRGGGNTIYFGEGSWLTVV.

The chain's CDR3 is CSAGVLSTEAFF. CDR3 DNA sequence: TGCAGCGCGGGCGTCCTCAGCACTGAAGCTTTCTTT. The gene calls are TRBV29-1 and TRBJ1-1, with unresolved D. The germline CDR1 and CDR2 sequences are SQVTM and ANQGSEA. Trimming removed 7 bases from V and 4 bases from J, with 13 bases in between. This CDR3 region has 12 residues.

Written as DNA, the CDR3 is TGCGCCAGCAGCATCGGATGGAGCGGGAGGGCCGAACACACAGATACGCAGTATTTT. Amino acids: CASSIGWSGRAEHTDTQYF. The genes are TRBV5-1 and TRBJ2-3; TRBD2 matches 10 bases. The CDR3 contains 19 residues. The ends lost 4 bases at V and 2 bases at J; junction bases unmatched: 16. The germline CDR1 and CDR2 sequences are SGHRS and YFSETQ.

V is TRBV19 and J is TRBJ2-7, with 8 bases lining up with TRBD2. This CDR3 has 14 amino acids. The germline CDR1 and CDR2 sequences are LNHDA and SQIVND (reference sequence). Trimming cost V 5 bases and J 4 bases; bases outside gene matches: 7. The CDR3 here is CASSFSGEAYEQYF. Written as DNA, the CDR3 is TGTGCCAGTAGTTTTAGCGGGGAAGCTTACGAGCAGTACTTC.

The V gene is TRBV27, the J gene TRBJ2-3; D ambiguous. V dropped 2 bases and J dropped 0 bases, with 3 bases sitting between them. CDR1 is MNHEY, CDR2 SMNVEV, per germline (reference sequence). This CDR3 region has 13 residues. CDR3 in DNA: TGTGCCAGCAGTTTACATAGCACAGATACGCAGTATTTT. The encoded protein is CASSLHSTDTQYF.

Here the CDR3 reads CASRGTSTDTQYF. The CDR3 bases are TGTGCCAGCAGGGGGACCAGCACAGATACGCAGTATTTT. The chain couples TRBV6-1 to TRBJ2-3; D possibly uses TRBD1 or TRBD2 (5 bases each). The CDR3 sequence is 13 residues long. V lost 6 bases to trimming and J lost 0 bases, with 7 bases between them. Germline CDR1 reads MNHNS; CDR2 reads SASEGT.

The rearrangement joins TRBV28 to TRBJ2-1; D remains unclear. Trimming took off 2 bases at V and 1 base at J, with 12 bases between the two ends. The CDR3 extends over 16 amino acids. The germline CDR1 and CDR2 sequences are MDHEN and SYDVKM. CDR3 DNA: TGTGCCAGCAGTTTACACCCGGACCCTTCCTACAATGAGCAGTTCTTC. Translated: CASSLHPDPSYNEQFF.

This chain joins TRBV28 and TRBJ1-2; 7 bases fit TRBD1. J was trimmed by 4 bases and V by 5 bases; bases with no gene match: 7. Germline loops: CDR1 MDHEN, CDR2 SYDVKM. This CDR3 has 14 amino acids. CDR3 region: CASSRGQSVYGYTF. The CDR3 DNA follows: TGTGCCAGCAGTAGGGGACAGAGCGTCTATGGCTACACCTTC.

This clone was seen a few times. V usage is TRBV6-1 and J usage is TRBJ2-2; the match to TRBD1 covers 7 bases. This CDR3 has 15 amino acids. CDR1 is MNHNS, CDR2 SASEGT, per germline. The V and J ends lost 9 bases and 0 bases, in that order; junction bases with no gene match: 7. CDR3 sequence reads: CASASGTANTGELFF. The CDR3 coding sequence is TGTGCCAGTGCCTCCGGGACAGCGAACACCGGGGAGCTGTTTTTT.

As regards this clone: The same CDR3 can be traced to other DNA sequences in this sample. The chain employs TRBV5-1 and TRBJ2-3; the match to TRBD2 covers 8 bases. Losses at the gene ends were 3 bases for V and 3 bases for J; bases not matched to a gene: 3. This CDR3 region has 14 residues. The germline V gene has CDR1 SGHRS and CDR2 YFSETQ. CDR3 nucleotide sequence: TGCGCCAGCAGCTCGGGACTAGTGACAGATACGCAGTATTTT. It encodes CASSSGLVTDTQYF.

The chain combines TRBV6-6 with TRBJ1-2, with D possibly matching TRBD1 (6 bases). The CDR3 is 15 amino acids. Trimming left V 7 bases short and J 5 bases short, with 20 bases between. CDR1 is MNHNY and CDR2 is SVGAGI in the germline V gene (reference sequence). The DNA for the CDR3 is TGTGCCAGCACTTCCCGTCAGGGGATGGCGTATGGCTACACCTTC. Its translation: CASTSRQGMAYGYTF.

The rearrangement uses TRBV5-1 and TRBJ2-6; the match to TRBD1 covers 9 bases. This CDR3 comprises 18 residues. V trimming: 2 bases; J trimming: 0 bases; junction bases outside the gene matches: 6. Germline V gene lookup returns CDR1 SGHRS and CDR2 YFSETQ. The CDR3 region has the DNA TGCGCCAGCAGCTTCAACAGGGGGCGTGCCTCTGGGGCCAACGTCCTGACTTTC. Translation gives CASSFNRGRASGANVLTF.

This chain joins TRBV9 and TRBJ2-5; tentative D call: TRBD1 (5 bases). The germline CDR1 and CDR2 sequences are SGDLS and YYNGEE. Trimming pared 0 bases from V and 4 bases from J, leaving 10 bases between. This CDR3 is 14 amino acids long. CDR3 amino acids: CASSVGGARETQYF. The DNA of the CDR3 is TGTGCCAGCAGCGTAGGTGGGGCGCGAGAGACCCAGTACTTC.

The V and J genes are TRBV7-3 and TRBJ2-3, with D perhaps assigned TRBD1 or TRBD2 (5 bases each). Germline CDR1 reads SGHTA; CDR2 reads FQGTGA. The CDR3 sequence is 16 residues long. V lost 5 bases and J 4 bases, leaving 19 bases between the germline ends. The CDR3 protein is CASSPLEGPLADTQYF. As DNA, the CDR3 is TGTGCCAGCAGCCCCCTTGAGGGGCCCCTCGCAGATACGCAGTATTTT.

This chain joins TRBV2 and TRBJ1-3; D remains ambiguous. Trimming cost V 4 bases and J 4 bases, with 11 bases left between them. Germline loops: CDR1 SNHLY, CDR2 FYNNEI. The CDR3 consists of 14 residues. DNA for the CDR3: TGTGCCAGCAGTGCATGGGGAACAGGAAACACCATATATTTT. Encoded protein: CASSAWGTGNTIYF.

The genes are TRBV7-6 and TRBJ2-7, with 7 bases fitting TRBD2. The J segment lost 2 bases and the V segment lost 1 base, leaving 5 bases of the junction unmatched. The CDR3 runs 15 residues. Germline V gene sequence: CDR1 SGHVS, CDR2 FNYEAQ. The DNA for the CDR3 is TGTGCCAGCAGCTTAGTGCGAGCGGGGCCCTACGAGCAGTACTTC. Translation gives CASSLVRAGPYEQYF.

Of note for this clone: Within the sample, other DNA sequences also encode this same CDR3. The CDR3 bases are TGTGCCAGCACCCGGGACAGGGGTGAGACCCAGTACTTC. Translated, it gives CASTRDRGETQYF. The chain recombines TRBV6-1 with TRBJ2-5, with 10 bases that match TRBD1. Germline assignment: CDR1 MNHNS and CDR2 SASEGT. The J segment lost 5 bases and the V segment lost 7 bases, leaving 4 bases of the junction unmatched. The CDR3 totals 13 residues.

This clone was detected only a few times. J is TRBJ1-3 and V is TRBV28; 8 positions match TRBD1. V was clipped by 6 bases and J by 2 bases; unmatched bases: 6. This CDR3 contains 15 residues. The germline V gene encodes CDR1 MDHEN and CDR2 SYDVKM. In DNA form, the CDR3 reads TGTGCCAGCAGCCAGGACAGGGTAACTGGAAACACCATATATTTT. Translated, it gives CASSQDRVTGNTIYF. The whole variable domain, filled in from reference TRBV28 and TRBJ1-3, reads DVKVTQSSRYLVKRTGEKVFLECVQDMDHENMFWYRQDPGLGLRLIYFSYDVKMKEKGDIPEGYSVSREKKERFSLILESASTNQTSMYLCASSQDRVTGNTIYFGEGSWLTVV.

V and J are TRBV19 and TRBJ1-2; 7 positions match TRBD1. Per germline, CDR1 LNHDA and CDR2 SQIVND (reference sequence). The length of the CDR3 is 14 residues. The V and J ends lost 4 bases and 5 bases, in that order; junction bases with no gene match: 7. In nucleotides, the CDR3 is TGTGCCAGTAGTACAGGGGACAGAAGATATGGCTACACCTTC. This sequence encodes CASSTGDRRYGYTF.

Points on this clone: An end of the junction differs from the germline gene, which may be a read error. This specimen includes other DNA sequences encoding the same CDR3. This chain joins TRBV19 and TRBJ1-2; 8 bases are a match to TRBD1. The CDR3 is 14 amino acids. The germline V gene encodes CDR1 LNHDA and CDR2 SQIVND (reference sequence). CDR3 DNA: TGTGCCAGCAGTATGAACGCAGGGGGCAGTGGCTACACCTTC. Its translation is CASSMNAGGSGYTF.

CDR3 region: CATSRDRGGLSYNEQFF. DNA of the CDR3: TGTGCCACCAGCAGAGATCGCGGCGGGCTCTCCTACAATGAGCAGTTCTTC. The genes are TRBV15 and TRBJ2-1, with a tentative D call TRBD2 (5 bases). The germline V gene has CDR1 LNHNV and CDR2 YYDKDF (reference sequence). Trimming stripped 0 bases from V and 0 bases from J, with 12 bases between. The CDR3 length is 17 residues.

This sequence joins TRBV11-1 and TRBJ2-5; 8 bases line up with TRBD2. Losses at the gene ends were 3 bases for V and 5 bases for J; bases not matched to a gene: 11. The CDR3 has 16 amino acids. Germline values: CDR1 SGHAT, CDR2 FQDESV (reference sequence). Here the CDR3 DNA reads TGTGCCAGCAGCTTGAGCAGCGGGAGAAGAGGGGAGACCCAGTACTTC. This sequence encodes CASSLSSGRRGETQYF.